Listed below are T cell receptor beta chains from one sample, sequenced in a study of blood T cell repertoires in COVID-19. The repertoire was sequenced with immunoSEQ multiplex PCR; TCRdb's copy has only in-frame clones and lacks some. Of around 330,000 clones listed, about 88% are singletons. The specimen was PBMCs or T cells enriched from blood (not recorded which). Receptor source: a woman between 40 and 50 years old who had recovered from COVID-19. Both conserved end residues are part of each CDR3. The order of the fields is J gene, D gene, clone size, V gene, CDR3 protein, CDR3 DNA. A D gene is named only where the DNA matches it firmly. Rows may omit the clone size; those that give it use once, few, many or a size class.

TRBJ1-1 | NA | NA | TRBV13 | CASSFYPTGNTEAFF | TGTGCCAGCAGCTTTTACCCTACAGGGAACACTGAAGCTTTCTTT
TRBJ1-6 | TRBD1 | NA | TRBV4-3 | CASSQDGTDNSPLHF | TGCGCCAGCAGCCAAGATGGGACAGATAATTCACCCCTCCACTTT
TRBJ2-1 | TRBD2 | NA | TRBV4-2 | CASSRERAGEQFF | TGTGCCAGCAGCCGAGAAAGAGCGGGAGAACAGTTCTTC
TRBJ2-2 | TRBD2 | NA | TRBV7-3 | CASSLFAGGGAGELFF | TGTGCCAGCAGCCTCTTCGCGGGAGGGGGCGCCGGGGAGCTGTTTTTT
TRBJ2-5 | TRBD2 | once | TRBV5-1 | CASSLGTSGSGETQYF | TGCGCCAGCAGCTTGGGGACTAGCGGGAGTGGAGAGACCCAGTACTTC
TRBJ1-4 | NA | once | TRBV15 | CATSSVRETGEKLFF | TGTGCCACCAGCAGTGTCAGGGAAACGGGTGAAAAACTGTTTTTT
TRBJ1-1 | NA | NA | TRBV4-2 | CASSQDLTSGGGNTEAFF | TGTGCCAGCAGCCAAGATCTGACTTCGGGGGGAGGGAACACTGAAGCTTTCTTT
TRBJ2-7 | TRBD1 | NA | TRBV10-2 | CASTDQGAWLYF | TGCGCCAGCACTGACCAGGGGGCCTGGTTGTACTTC
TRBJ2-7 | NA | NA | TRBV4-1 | CASSEGVRGYEQYF | TGCGCCAGCAGCGAGGGGGTCAGGGGATACGAGCAGTACTTC
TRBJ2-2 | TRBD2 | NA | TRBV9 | CASSVEEGELAGGKTGELFF | TGTGCCAGCAGCGTAGAGGAAGGGGAGCTAGCGGGAGGAAAGACCGGGGAGCTGTTTTTT
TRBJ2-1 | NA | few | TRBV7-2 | CASSFRMDTQQFF | TGTGCCAGCAGCTTTAGGATGGACACCCAGCAGTTCTTC